The text below deals with one T cell receptor (beta chain). This sample is part of a study of blood T cell repertoires in COVID-19. Study overall: T cells, B-cell-depleted T cells, or PBMCs supplied cDNA or gDNA.

In the study's own analysis: It was from reference gene primer amplification that nucleated cell counts were estimated. Using immunoSEQ multiplex PCR, the repertoire was profiled, and TCRdb retains in-frame clones only, with some absent. V and J calls and clone size follow that table, whereas D and trimming were derived from the DNA. The sample includes 150,000 to 200,000 clones, over 75% of them seen just once. The source of this sequence is a woman between 65 and 79 years old with acute or convalescent COVID-19. Sequencing input: peripheral blood.

The CDR3 DNA sequence: TGTGCCAGCAGTTACGCGAGTGAGCAGTTCTTC. This codes for CASSYASEQFF. This chain joins TRBV6-6 and TRBJ2-1; D is uncertain. Per germline, CDR1 MNHNY and CDR2 SVGAGI (reference sequence). With 2 bases removed from V and 9 bases from J, the gap between germline ends came to 5 bases. This CDR3 is 11 amino acids long.